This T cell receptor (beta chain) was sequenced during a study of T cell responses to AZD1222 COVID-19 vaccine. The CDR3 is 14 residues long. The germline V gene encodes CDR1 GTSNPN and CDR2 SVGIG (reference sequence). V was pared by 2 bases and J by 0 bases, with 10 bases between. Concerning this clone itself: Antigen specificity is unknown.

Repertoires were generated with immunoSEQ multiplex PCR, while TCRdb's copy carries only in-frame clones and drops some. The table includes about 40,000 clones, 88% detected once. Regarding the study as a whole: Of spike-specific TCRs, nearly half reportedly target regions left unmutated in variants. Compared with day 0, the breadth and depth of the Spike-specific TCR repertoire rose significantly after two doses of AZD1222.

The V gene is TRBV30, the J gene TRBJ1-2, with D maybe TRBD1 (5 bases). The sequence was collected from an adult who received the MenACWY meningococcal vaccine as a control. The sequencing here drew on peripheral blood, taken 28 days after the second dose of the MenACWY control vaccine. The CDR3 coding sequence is TGTGCCTGGAGTCCAGGGATTACTAACTATGGCTACACCTTC. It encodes CAWSPGITNYGYTF.